This entry is about one T cell receptor (beta chain). This clonotype was detected only a few times. No cognate antigen has been identified for it. No much larger clone is present one base from it, and per-base qualities are unavailable. These data come from a study of T cells in Graves' hyperthyroidism and ophthalmopathy (dated by TCRdb to between 2019 and 2020). Regarding the research as a whole: Peripheral blood samples were taken at the time of initial diagnosis, prior to any treatment. For training and testing, the roughly 100 patients in the discovery cohort were randomly divided in a 7:3 ratio. In six Graves' hyperthyroidism patients, the study also compared T-cell repertoires from thyroid tissue with T-cell repertoires from blood. TCR V-J signatures able to tell the groups apart were searched for in a discovery cohort of 100 patients, of whom about 40 had Graves' ophthalmopathy and around 56 had stable Graves' hyperthyroidism. Following sampling, methimazole starting at 30 mg daily was given to hyperthyroidism patients, and high-dose intravenous methylprednisolone was given to ophthalmopathy patients. Prospective prediction of ophthalmopathy was tested in an independent validation cohort of 18 to 20 hyperthyroidism patients and around 16 patients who later progressed to ophthalmopathy. According to the paper, TCR Vbeta CDR3 sequencing was carried out on roughly 130 peripheral blood samples, which came from under 50 ophthalmopathy, approximately 72 hyperthyroidism and some 17 progressor patients. What the research found in general, with its limitations: Sample size was not statistically predetermined, and blinding of investigators to group allocation was not performed. In cross-validation, a model built on a 13 V-J signature told ophthalmopathy apart from stable hyperthyroidism with approximately 90% sensitivity and roughly 82% specificity, and in testing the same model reached 80%/75%. Most expanded thyroid clonotypes (frequency above 0.001) were also detected in blood, suggesting blood repertoires may reflect thyroid immune responses. During validation, the model predicted progression to ophthalmopathy a median of about 5.9 months ahead of onset, with around 71% sensitivity and 72.22% specificity.

The CDR3, from cysteine to phenylalanine, totals 16 residues. Of the read, only the CDR3 DNA is kept; its 48 bases are in frame from base 1. The germline V gene (reference sequence) gives CDR1 as DFQATT and CDR2 as SNEGSKA. The trim is 0 bases for V and 0 bases for J, with a gap of 9 bases between the germline ends. Moderately to severely active disease, a Clinical Activity Score of at least 3, a NOSPECS grade of at least 4, and a duration under 3 months were present in ophthalmopathy patients. Exclusion was applied to patients with uncontrolled infections, other autoimmune diseases, pregnancy or lactation. Diagnoses were established on the basis of clinical symptoms, serum thyroxine and TRAb, thyroid ultrasound, and orbital computed tomography. Ficoll-Paque density gradient centrifugation was used to isolate PBMCs from around 10 ml of fresh peripheral blood. Total RNA was extracted with Trizol reagent, and quality was checked on an Agilent 2100 Bioanalyzer.

TCR beta CDR3 regions were amplified from RNA transcripts. For the first round of RT-PCR on the TCR CDR3, the HTBI primer set was used together with the Qiagen OneStep RT-PCR kit. Libraries were constructed in a second round of multiplex PCR, after which size selection and purification were performed. Libraries were sequenced paired-end with 100 bp reads on an Illumina HiSeq2000. The authors' analysis ran thus. SOAPnuke was used to process the raw data, throwing out any read that contained adapters or uncalled bases, had a mean Phred below 15, or lacked an exact constant-primer or identifier match. COPE v1.2.5 was used to merge high-quality paired reads, and clonotypes were defined as unique nucleotide sequences. MiTCR v1.1 was used to align the clonotypes against IMGT TRBV, TRBD and TRBJ reference segments. The analysis included only V-J combinations with a frequency above 0.0001, which together covered around 99% of the repertoires. The TCS score was defined as F50 (clonal expansion) divided by E x V (chaos), with BLOSUM62-based TCRdist calculated between CDR3 peptides within each V-J. Welch's t-statistics and random forest reduced just over 500 V-J features to around 14, which were used in a naive Bayes classifier (R e1071). The public reads were run again by TCRdb, first through fastp at Q25 and then through MiXCR, and only productive beta chains were kept. Rows are unified per CDR3 protein, each entry keeping the most common DNA and genes. These V and J calls derive from TCRdb rather than the authors' analysis. The sample contains about 460,000 distinct CDR3 sequences, 20% to 25% of them found a single time. The top ten constitute 45% to 50% of the sample.

Source material: blood. This receptor was identified in a woman aged 70 to 79 with Graves' ophthalmopathy. This chain is built from TRBV20-1 and TRBJ1-6; no D gene can be assigned with confidence. CDR3 protein: CSAREGGSSYNSPLHF. At the DNA level, the sequence is TGCAGTGCTAGAGAGGGCGGGAGCTCCTATAATTCACCCCTCCACTTT.